The 28 T cell receptor beta chains below all came from one sample that was sequenced in a study of blood T cell repertoires in COVID-19. This table comes from immunoSEQ multiplex PCR, and its TCRdb copy is limited to in-frame clones, with some not included. The repertoire consists of 300,000 or so clones, with roughly 90% occurring once and the leading ten covering 2% to 3%. Sequencing was carried out using PBMCs or T cells enriched from blood (not recorded which). These receptors all come from a man in his 60s who had recovered from COVID-19.

The chain links TRBV3-1 (or the pseudogene TRBV3-2) to TRBJ2-1; 11 positions agree with TRBD2. The V segment lost 3 bases and the J segment 4 bases; nucleotides outside the gene matches: 5. The CDR3 totals 16 residues. Germline-derived CDR1 and CDR2 are LGHDT and YNNKEL (reference sequence). The CDR3 sequence is CASSQSTSGSYNEQFF. Written as DNA, the CDR3 is TGTGCCAGCAGCCAGTCAACTAGCGGGAGTTACAATGAGCAGTTCTTC.

V is TRBV5-4 and J is TRBJ1-2; 8 bases align to TRBD1. Looked up from germline, CDR1 is SGHNT and CDR2 is YYREEE (reference sequence). The CDR3 length is 18 residues. The ends lost 6 bases at V and 0 bases at J; junction bases unmatched: 16. The CDR3 spells CASTQGGGQAPTNYGYTF. CDR3 bases: TGTGCCAGCACCCAGGGTGGGGGACAGGCGCCCACTAACTATGGCTACACCTTC.

The J gene is TRBJ1-4, the V gene TRBV30; 9 bases are a match to TRBD1. The J segment lost 0 bases and the V segment lost 0 bases, leaving 11 bases of the junction unmatched. Germline loops: CDR1 GTSNPN, CDR2 SVGIG (reference sequence). This CDR3 has 19 amino acids. CDR3 region: CAWSVPRDRAHATNEKLFF. DNA of the CDR3: TGTGCCTGGAGTGTGCCCCGGGACAGGGCCCACGCAACTAATGAAAAACTGTTTTTT.

This chain links TRBV3-1 (or the pseudogene TRBV3-2) with TRBJ2-1; tentatively, D is TRBD1 (6 bases). V lost 0 bases and J lost 15, with 12 bases in between. From germline, CDR1 is LGHDT and CDR2 YNNKEL (reference sequence). There are 12 residues in the CDR3. The CDR3 bases are TGTGCCAGCAGCCAAGACAGGGGAAGGATGTTCTTC. Encoded protein: CASSQDRGRMFF.

The chain carries TRBV5-4 and TRBJ1-3; no reliable D call. The CDR3 sequence is 16 residues long. The germline CDR1 and CDR2 sequences are SGHNT and YYREEE (reference sequence). Trimming removed 0 bases at V and 4 bases at J, with 14 bases between. The CDR3 loop reads CASSLGGVGSGNTIYF. The CDR3 coding sequence is TGTGCCAGCAGCTTGGGGGGAGTGGGGTCCGGAAACACCATATATTTT.

The chain couples TRBV10-2 to TRBJ1-6; D is possibly TRBD1 (6 bases). CDR3 length: 13 residues. Germline-derived CDR1 and CDR2 are WSHSY and SAAADI. Trimming removed 6 bases from V and 10 bases from J, with 13 bases in between. In nucleotides, the CDR3 is TGCGCCAGCAGGGACAGTCTCAGGTCACCCCTCCACTTT. Its protein product is CASRDSLRSPLHF.

This clone occurred a few times. The J gene is TRBJ1-6, the V gene TRBV12-3 or TRBV12-4; the D is unclear. This CDR3 comprises 12 residues. V lost 3 bases, J lost 14 bases, and 11 bases lay in between. CDR3: CASSLRRGALHF. The CDR3, as DNA: TGTGCCAGCAGTTTGAGGCGCGGGGCCCTCCACTTT.

This clone was seen just once. The V gene is TRBV23-1, the J gene TRBJ2-1; 11 bases fit TRBD2. TRBV23-1 is annotated as an ORF whose role is uncertain. The CDR3 is made up of 18 amino acids. V was clipped by 4 bases and J by 4 bases; unmatched bases: 12. CDR3 region: CASSLTSGSLNLYNEQFF. DNA of the CDR3: TGCGCCAGCAGTCTAACTAGCGGGAGCCTAAATTTGTACAATGAGCAGTTCTTC.

This clone was counted a single time. The chain is built from TRBV13 and TRBJ2-3; 16 nucleotides agree with TRBD2. After removal of 2 bases from V and 2 bases from J, the junction contained 13 bases not matched to a gene. This CDR3 is built from 21 residues. Germline-derived CDR1 and CDR2 are PRHDT and FYEKMQ (reference sequence). CDR3 sequence (DNA): TGTGCCAGCAGCTTACGGGCACCGGGACTAGCGGGAGGGCGGGACACAGATACGCAGTATTTT. It translates to CASSLRAPGLAGGRDTDTQYF.

The chain uses TRBV18 and TRBJ2-7, with a weak D call TRBD2 (5 bases). Germline CDR1 and CDR2: KGHSH and LQKENI. The CDR3 covers 12 residues. Trimming stripped 6 bases from V and 5 bases from J, with 11 bases between. CDR3 nucleotides: TGTGCCAGCTCCCACGGACTTGACGAGCAGTACTTC. Translated: CASSHGLDEQYF.

The V and J genes are TRBV18 and TRBJ1-3, with D maybe TRBD1 (5 bases). Trimming left V 0 bases short and J 2 bases short, with 17 bases between. The CDR3 is 18 amino acids. Germline CDR1 reads KGHSH; CDR2 reads LQKENI. DNA for the CDR3: TGTGCCAGCTCACCACCGGGGTTGCAGGGCCGTGCTGGAAACACCATATATTTT. Translation: CASSPPGLQGRAGNTIYF.

The chain uses TRBV6-2 or TRBV6-3 and TRBJ1-6; perhaps TRBD1 as D (6 bases). This CDR3 is built from 16 residues. Germline V gene lookup returns CDR1 MNHEY and CDR2 SVGEGT. V lost 5 bases and J 8 bases, leaving 19 bases between the germline ends. In DNA form, the CDR3 reads TGTGCCAGCAGTACTCAACAGGGTTCGGGGCATTCACCCCTCCACTTT. Protein product: CASSTQQGSGHSPLHF.

The chain is built from TRBV6-2 or TRBV6-3 and TRBJ1-1; tentatively, D is TRBD1 (5 bases). With 4 bases removed from V and 11 bases from J, the gap between germline ends came to 14 bases. The CDR3 runs 12 residues. Germline loops: CDR1 MNHEY, CDR2 SVGEGT. The CDR3 DNA sequence: TGTGCCAGCAGTTCCCAAGCCTACAGGGCTTTCTTT. Translating it yields CASSSQAYRAFF.

This chain uses TRBV7-9 with TRBJ1-2, with 7 nucleotides matching TRBD1. The CDR3 is made up of 16 amino acids. From germline, CDR1 is SEHNR and CDR2 FQNEAQ (reference sequence). V trimming: 5 bases; J trimming: 2 bases; junction bases outside the gene matches: 11. CDR3 sequence reads: CASSPMTGLKNYGYTF. CDR3 DNA: TGTGCCAGCAGCCCCATGACAGGGTTAAAAAACTATGGCTACACCTTC.

CDR3 coding DNA: TGTGCCAGCTCACCATATAGAACAGGGTTGTGGGGCTCCTACAATGAGCAGTTCTTC. Amino acid sequence: CASSPYRTGLWGSYNEQFF. This chain uses TRBV18 with TRBJ2-1; possible D gene TRBD1, 6 bases. CDR1 and CDR2 from the germline V gene are KGHSH and LQKENI. V lost 2 bases and J lost 0, with 20 bases in between. The CDR3 length is 19 residues.

About this clone itself: It is unclear where the CDR3 begins or ends on the DNA, so no DNA is shown, and the CDR3 is as TCRdb lists it. This chain connects TRBV6-2 or TRBV6-3 to TRBJ2-3; whether TRBD2, the table's D call, matches the DNA was not checked. The length of the CDR3 is 16 amino acids, counting both ends. Germline V CDR1 and CDR2: MNHEY, SVGEGT. This chain's CDR3 is CASSTSRSGGADTQYF.

The chain couples TRBV4-1 to TRBJ1-1; D is perhaps TRBD1 (6 bases). From germline, CDR1 is MGHRA and CDR2 YSYEKL. V was pared by 2 bases and J by 3 bases, with 13 bases between. The CDR3 spans 15 residues. This CDR3 reads CASSQLQSGDTEAFF. Written as DNA, the CDR3 is TGCGCCAGCAGCCAACTACAATCAGGGGACACTGAAGCTTTCTTT.

This clone was picked up a small number of times. This chain uses TRBV4-1 with TRBJ2-7; tentative D call: TRBD2 (6 bases). The CDR3 length is 15 residues. Germline V gives CDR1 MGHRA, CDR2 YSYEKL. Trimming left V 1 base short and J 1 base short, with 11 bases between. The CDR3 is CASSQGRASSYEQYF. The DNA of the CDR3 is TGCGCCAGCAGCCAAGGGAGGGCCTCGTCCTACGAGCAGTACTTC.

The V and J genes are TRBV9 and TRBJ2-2; 8 nucleotides line up with TRBD2. CDR1 and CDR2 (germline): SGDLS, YYNGEE. Trimming at V came to 3 bases and at J to 4 bases, leaving 5 bases not matched to a gene. The CDR3 has 15 amino acids. CDR3 sequence: CASSERGRSTGELFF. The CDR3 coding sequence is TGTGCCAGCAGCGAGCGGGGGAGGTCCACCGGGGAGCTGTTTTTT.

The genes are TRBV18 and TRBJ2-5; D may be TRBD2 (7 bases). CDR1 and CDR2 from the germline V gene are KGHSH and LQKENI. This CDR3 is built from 15 residues. Trimming left V 3 bases short and J 4 bases short, with 15 bases between. The CDR3 region is CASSPPRGGGETQYF. In DNA form, the CDR3 reads TGTGCCAGCTCACCTCCTCGAGGGGGGGGAGAGACCCAGTACTTC.

This sequence joins TRBV29-1 and TRBJ1-2; a possible D gene is TRBD1 (5 bases). The V and J ends lost 0 bases and 6 bases respectively, with 17 bases between them. Germline assignment: CDR1 SQVTM and CDR2 ANQGSEA. The CDR3 length is 15 residues. The CDR3 reads CSVEDRAWAGNGYTF. The CDR3 DNA follows: TGCAGCGTTGAAGATCGGGCCTGGGCAGGGAATGGCTACACCTTC.

On this clone itself: Compared with germline, one end of the junction differs, possibly owing to a read error. The V and J genes are TRBV5-1 and TRBJ2-2; 10 bases agree with TRBD2. Germline-derived CDR1 and CDR2 are SGHRS and YFSETQ. The CDR3 runs to 16 residues. The CDR3: CARSLASGGAVGELFF. CDR3 bases: TGCGCCCGCAGCTTGGCCAGCGGGGGGGCTGTCGGGGAGCTGTTTTTT.

The chain employs TRBV4-3 and TRBJ1-2; 7 bases fit TRBD1. Germline V gene data show CDR1 as LGHNA and CDR2 as YSLEER. The CDR3 length is 12 residues. Germline trimming cut 4 bases from V and 6 bases from J; bases unmatched to any gene: 2. CDR3 protein: CASSLTGNGYTF. The CDR3 DNA follows: TGCGCCAGCAGCCTGACAGGGAATGGCTACACCTTC.

The chain combines TRBV11-3 with TRBJ2-7; the D gene is possibly TRBD1 (5 bases). This CDR3 contains 14 residues. Germline CDR1 reads SGHNT; CDR2 reads YENEEA. V was pared by 1 base and J by 2 bases, with 9 bases between. The CDR3 nucleotides read TGTGCCAGCAGCTTAGGGGGCTCGACCTACGAGCAGTACTTC. As protein: CASSLGGSTYEQYF.

The V gene is TRBV7-2, the J gene TRBJ1-2; TRBD1 matches at 10 bases. Germline V gene sequence: CDR1 SGHTA, CDR2 FQGNSA. The CDR3 has 15 residues. V gave up 5 bases and J gave up 6 bases; unmatched junction bases: 9. The CDR3 region has the DNA TGTGCCAGCAGCCTCAGACAGGGGGCTAATAATGGCTACACCTTC. The encoded protein is CASSLRQGANNGYTF.

The rearrangement links TRBV3-1 (or the pseudogene TRBV3-2) to TRBJ1-1, with a weak D call TRBD1 (5 bases). Between the trimmed V and J ends, which lost 9 bases and 1 base, there was a span of 12 bases. This CDR3 spans 13 amino acids. The V gene's germline CDR1 is LGHDT and CDR2 YNNKEL (reference sequence). In DNA, the CDR3 is TGTGCCAGTTCCAGGGTCTCGAACACTGAAGCTTTCTTT. It translates to CASSRVSNTEAFF.

CDR3 sequence: CASSEEADGTSSYNEQFF. The CDR3 DNA sequence: TGTGCCAGCAGTGAAGAAGCGGACGGAACGAGCTCCTACAATGAGCAGTTCTTC. The J gene is TRBJ2-1, the V gene TRBV2; maybe TRBD2 (5 bases). Germline V gene data show CDR1 as SNHLY and CDR2 as FYNNEI. Trimming took off 1 base at V and 0 bases at J, with 16 bases between the two ends. There are 18 residues in the CDR3.

This CDR3 reads CASSRPGRQETQYF. CDR3 nucleotide sequence: TGTGCCAGCAGCCGCCCGGGTCGGCAAGAGACCCAGTACTTC. The chain couples TRBV4-2 to TRBJ2-5; no clear D gene. V dropped 4 bases and J dropped 2 bases, with 11 bases sitting between them. The CDR3 has 14 amino acids. CDR1 is LGHNA, CDR2 YNFKEQ, per germline.